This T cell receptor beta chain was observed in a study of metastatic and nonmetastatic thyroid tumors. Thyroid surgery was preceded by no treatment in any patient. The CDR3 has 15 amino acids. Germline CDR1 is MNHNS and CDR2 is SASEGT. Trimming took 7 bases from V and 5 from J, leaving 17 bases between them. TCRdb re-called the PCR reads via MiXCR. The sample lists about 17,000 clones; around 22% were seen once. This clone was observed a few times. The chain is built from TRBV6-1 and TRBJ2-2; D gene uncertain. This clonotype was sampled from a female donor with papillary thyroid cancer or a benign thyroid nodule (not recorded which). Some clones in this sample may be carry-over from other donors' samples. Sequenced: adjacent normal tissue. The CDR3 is CASNPSFPETGELFF. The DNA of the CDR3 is TGTGCCAGCAACCCCTCGTTCCCGGAGACCGGGGAGCTGTTTTTT.